This entry lists 10 T cell receptor beta chains sequenced from one sample in a study of T cells in women clearing cervical HPV infection (dated by TCRdb to the late 2010s). The library relied on the immunoSEQ multiplex PCR assay. TCRdb mirrors the immuneACCESS table, restricted to in-frame sequences. Some clones are absent from its copies; in checked studies, under half trace to an unresolved V gene, and the reason for the others is unknown. This sample's table lists 31,000 or so clones. Jointly, the top ten make up under 4% of the sample. The sequencing sample was made of blood buffy coat. All receptors derive from a woman aged 18 to 69 with a cervical HPV16 infection that either progressed to CIN3+ or cleared (not recorded which).

A word on this clone: The missing CDR3 end, 3 residues past where the read stops, is filled in from the germline J gene. The chain joins TRBV6-1 to TRBJ2-2, with D hard to call. Trimming removed 2 bases at V and 0 bases at J, with 4 bases between. CDR3 length: 14 amino acids. Germline V gives CDR1 MNHNS, CDR2 SASEGT. The CDR3 protein is CASSERANTGELFF. CDR3 DNA (partial): TGTGCCAGCAGTGAAAGGGCGAACACCGGGGAG.

In the case of this clone: The sequence runs out 3 residues before the end of the CDR3; the remainder is reconstructed from the germline J gene. The chain employs TRBV2 and TRBJ2-4, with TRBD2 identical over 7 bases. The J segment lost 7 bases and the V segment lost 6 bases, leaving 12 bases of the junction unmatched. The CDR3 sequence is 15 residues long. In germline, CDR1 is SNHLY, CDR2 FYNNEI. This CDR3 reads CASSKMASGSNIQYF. The DNA read from the CDR3 is TGTGCCAGCAGCAAGATGGCTAGCGGTTCTAACATT.

Note on this clone: Sequencing ends 3 residues short of the CDR3 end; the germline J gene provides the rest. The rearrangement links TRBV20-1 to TRBJ2-5, with 9 bases identical to TRBD2. CDR3 length equals 19 residues. J lost 4 bases, V lost 1 base, and 19 bases had no gene match. Looked up from germline, CDR1 is DFQATT and CDR2 is SNEGSKA (reference sequence). The CDR3 DNA, read in part, is TGCAGTGCTAGAGCCCTTCCAGCTAGCGGGATTAGTAAAGGAGAGACC. It encodes CSARALPASGISKGET. The CDR3, in full, reads CSARALPASGISKGETQYF.

About this clone: The CDR3 goes on 3 residues after the read ends, and that part is filled in from the germline J gene. The chain links TRBV6-1 to TRBJ1-2, with 8 positions matching TRBD1. The V and J ends lost 2 bases and 4 bases, in that order; junction bases with no gene match: 3. The length of the CDR3 is 14 residues. Per germline, CDR1 MNHNS and CDR2 SASEGT. The CDR3 DNA, read in part, is TGTGCCAGCAGTGAATCGGACAGGGTCTATGGC. It codes for CASSESDRVYG. In full, the CDR3 is CASSESDRVYGYTF.

In regard to this clone: Sequencing ends 3 residues short of the CDR3 end; the germline J gene provides the rest. The rearrangement links TRBV28 to TRBJ2-1; tentative D call: TRBD1 (6 bases). The CDR3 loop spans 14 amino acids. V dropped 3 bases and J dropped 9 bases, with 15 bases sitting between them. Per the germline V gene, CDR1 is MDHEN and CDR2 is SYDVKM. The part of the CDR3 DNA that was read is TGTGCCAGCAGTTTTATTGACAGGTCGCGTGAG. Translated: CASSFIDRSRE. The CDR3 in its entirety is CASSFIDRSREQFF.

Comment on this clone: The read gets to within 3 residues of the CDR3 end, and the germline J gene fills in the rest. Other DNA sequences in the same sample also yield this CDR3. V usage is TRBV7-8 and J usage is TRBJ1-3; the match to TRBD1 covers 8 bases. From germline, CDR1 is SGHVS and CDR2 FQNEAQ. J lost 2 bases, V lost 1 base, and 10 bases had no gene match. The CDR3 sequence is 18 residues long. The covered CDR3 bases are TGTGCCAGCAGCTTAGTGGGACAGGCGATCAGAGCTGGAAACACC. Translating gives CASSLVGQAIRAGNT. The whole CDR3 sequence reads CASSLVGQAIRAGNTIYF. The complete variable domain, with remaining parts taken from reference TRBV7-8 and TRBJ1-3, reads GAGVSQSPRYKVAKRGQDVALRCDPISGHVSLFWYQQALGQGPEFLTYFQNEAQLDKSGLPSDRFFAERPEGSVSTLKIQRTQQEDSAVYLCASSLVGQAIRAGNTIYFGEGSWLTVV.

In regard to this clone: The CDR3 end lies 3 residues beyond the end of the read and is filled in from the germline J gene. The chain carries TRBV20-1 and TRBJ1-1, with D possibly TRBD1 on 5 matching bases. The ends were cut back, 3 bases at V and 2 bases at J, with 10 bases in the middle. The CDR3 runs 13 residues. CDR1 and CDR2 from the germline V gene are DFQATT and SNEGSKA (reference sequence). CDR3 DNA (partial): TGCAGTGCTAGGCGGCAGGGTAACACTGAA. Its translation is CSARRQGNTE. The whole CDR3 protein reads CSARRQGNTEAFF.

Notes on this clone: The read falls 3 residues short of the CDR3 end, and the missing part is taken from the germline J gene. The rearrangement joins TRBV20-1 to TRBJ2-1, with D perhaps TRBD2 (5 bases). CDR3 size: 13 residues. Deletions cut 1 base from V and 6 bases from J, with 10 bases between. CDR1 and CDR2 from the germline V gene are DFQATT and SNEGSKA (reference sequence). This chain's CDR3 is CSARADLTNEQFF. The sequenced CDR3 bases are TGCAGTGCTAGAGCGGACTTAACCAATGAG.

About this clone itself: The CDR3 goes on 3 residues after the read ends, and that part is filled in from the germline J gene. The genes are TRBV5-1 and TRBJ1-4, with 9 positions matching TRBD1. The ends lost 5 bases at V and 2 bases at J; junction bases unmatched: 7. Germline values: CDR1 SGHRS, CDR2 YFSETQ. The CDR3 runs 16 residues. The CDR3 bases that were read are TGCGCCAGCAGAACCGGGACAGGGACCACTAATGAAAAA. Translation: CASRTGTGTTNEK. The full CDR3 protein is CASRTGTGTTNEKLFF.

Concerning this clone: The sequence runs out 3 residues before the end of the CDR3; the remainder is reconstructed from the germline J gene. This rearrangement joins TRBV18 to TRBJ1-2; 9 nucleotides agree with TRBD1. The CDR3 sequence is 15 residues long. Germline CDR1 KGHSH, CDR2 LQKENI. With 5 bases clipped from V and 3 bases from J, the junction kept 7 bases outside the gene matches. CDR3 sequence reads: CASSENRDRDYGYTF. The CDR3 DNA, read in part, is TGTGCCAGCTCAGAAAACCGGGACAGGGACTATGGC.